This T cell receptor beta chain was sequenced in a study of T-cell reconstitution after alpha-beta-depleted transplantation in children. Unique molecular identifiers were used to barcode this TCRbeta library. TCRdb reprocessed the PCR reads via MiXCR and lists one record per CDR3 protein. The sample lists hundreds of thousands of distinct CDR3 sequences; around 12% were seen once. Whole-study findings and limits: Several hundred expanded graft clones reportedly supplied alpha-beta T cells about two months after transplant. Recipient T cells and thymic progenitors that survived were the source of the high TCRbeta diversity seen at day 60 in some patients.

To note about this clonotype: The antigen is not known.

The V gene's germline CDR1 is DFQATT and CDR2 SNEGSKA (reference sequence). V shed 0 bases and J 0 bases; nucleotides not matched to a gene: 4. This CDR3 comprises 16 residues. Material: PBMCs, obtained before TCRalphabeta/CD19-depleted stem cell transplant. The receptor was derived from a girl aged 2 to 10 with congenital amegakaryocytic thrombocytopenia, due to receive a stem cell transplant. The chain employs TRBV20-1 and TRBJ2-1; the match to TRBD1 covers 8 bases. CDR3 residues: CSARERTGSSYNEQFF. The CDR3 coding sequence is TGCAGTGCTAGAGAAAGGACAGGGAGCTCCTACAATGAGCAGTTCTTC.